Below are 17 T cell receptor beta chains sequenced from a single sample in a study of T-cell reconstitution after alpha-beta-depleted transplantation in children. TCRbeta library preparation incorporated unique molecular identifiers. TCRdb processed the PCR reads anew with MiXCR; each CDR3 protein has one entry. The sample lists roughly 180,000 distinct CDR3 sequences, 11% occurring once. The material was PBMCs, obtained before TCRalphabeta/CD19-depleted stem cell transplant. The receptors derive from a boy younger than 10 with acute myeloid leukemia, due to receive a stem cell transplant.

This clonotype has a count of ten or more. This chain joins TRBV12-3 or TRBV12-4 and TRBJ1-3, with D unresolved. This CDR3 spans 15 amino acids. Trimming stripped 5 bases from V and 3 bases from J, with 14 bases between. For the CDR3, the DNA is TGTGCCAGCAGTCAGACACCTCAAAATGGAAACACCATATATTTT. This gives the protein CASSQTPQNGNTIYF.

Points on this clonotype: A much larger clonotype is one base distant, so this may be a read error. The chain carries TRBV12-3 or TRBV12-4 and TRBJ2-3; no clear D. The CDR3 extends over 15 amino acids. CDR3 sequence reads: CVSSFMGGPPGTQYF. The CDR3 DNA reads as TGTGTCAGCAGTTTTATGGGCGGTCCTCCGGGTACGCAGTATTTT.

Ten or more counts support this clonotype. The gene calls are TRBV7-9 and TRBJ1-1; the D is unclear. CDR1 and CDR2 from the germline V gene are SEHNR and FQNEAQ (reference sequence). The CDR3 loop spans 12 amino acids. Between the trimmed V and J ends, which lost 1 base and 5 bases, there was a span of 5 bases. CDR3 DNA: TGTGCCAGCAGCTTAGTGGCGACTGAAGCTTTCTTT. Translated: CASSLVATEAFF.

A word on this clonotype: A clone one base away is much larger, so this may be a read error. The CDR3 region has the DNA TGTGCCAGCAGAGAGGTCCCCAACACTTATGGCTACACCTTC. Amino acid sequence: CASREVPNTYGYTF. The J gene is TRBJ1-2, the V gene TRBV2; unclear D gene. Trimming stripped 6 bases from V and 5 bases from J, with 16 bases between. The CDR3 loop spans 14 amino acids. Germline V gene data show CDR1 as SNHLY and CDR2 as FYNNEI.

This clonotype was observed a few times. The chain joins TRBV28 to TRBJ1-5; TRBD1 is a possible D gene (5 bases). The CDR3 is 16 amino acids. V lost 1 base to trimming and J lost 2 bases, with 12 bases between them. Germline V gives CDR1 MDHEN, CDR2 SYDVKM. CDR3 sequence (DNA): TGTGCCAGCAGTTTATCGGGGGTCTATGGCAATCAGCCCCAGCATTTT. This translates into CASSLSGVYGNQPQHF.

This clonotype has at least ten counts. The rearrangement joins TRBV9 to TRBJ1-1; weak D call: TRBD1 (6 bases). Germline V lookup: CDR1 SGDLS, CDR2 YYNGEE. The CDR3 consists of 16 residues. Trimming took 4 bases from V and 1 from J, leaving 17 bases between them. This CDR3 reads CASSPPSSGANTEAFF. CDR3 DNA: TGTGCCAGCAGCCCACCGAGTTCGGGGGCGAACACTGAAGCTTTCTTT.

Ten or more counts support this clonotype. The chain combines TRBV12-3 or TRBV12-4 with TRBJ1-2; D gene ambiguous. This CDR3 has 15 amino acids. Trimming took 3 bases from V and 2 from J, leaving 13 bases between them. The CDR3 region is CASSFNPPPNYGYTF. Written as DNA, the CDR3 is TGTGCCAGCAGTTTTAATCCTCCGCCCAACTATGGCTACACCTTC.

This clonotype was detected a few times. This sequence joins TRBV7-9 and TRBJ2-1, with D tentatively TRBD1 (5 bases). The CDR3 has 16 amino acids. Germline loops: CDR1 SEHNR, CDR2 FQNEAQ (reference sequence). The ends were cut back, 5 bases at V and 0 bases at J, with 14 bases in the middle. The CDR3, as DNA: TGTGCCAGCAGCGGCCAAGGGGCCCGCTCCTACAATGAGCAGTTCTTC. Translated, it gives CASSGQGARSYNEQFF.

With respect to this clonotype: This could be a read error, since a much larger clone is one nucleotide away. The gene calls are TRBV18 and TRBJ2-1; the D is unclear. V lost 4 bases, J lost 2 bases, and 12 bases lay in between. Germline V gives CDR1 KGHSH, CDR2 LQKENI. The CDR3 covers 15 residues. CDR3 in amino acids: CASSLSPDTYNEQFF. The CDR3 nucleotides read TGTGCCAGCTCACTTTCTCCCGATACCTACAATGAGCAGTTCTTC.

In its sample, this clonotype was seen many times. The chain couples TRBV20-1 to TRBJ2-1, with a weak D call TRBD2 (5 bases). Trimming cost V 4 bases and J 2 bases, with 21 bases left between them. Germline values: CDR1 DFQATT, CDR2 SNEGSKA (reference sequence). The CDR3 contains 17 residues. CDR3 sequence (DNA): TGCAGTGCTACCCCGATGATGGGCGGGCTTACCTACAATGAGCAGTTCTTC. Its translation: CSATPMMGGLTYNEQFF.

There are many counts of this clonotype. The rearrangement links TRBV6-1 to TRBJ2-7, with D unresolved. Germline V gene sequence: CDR1 MNHNS, CDR2 SASEGT. Deletions cut 3 bases from V and 9 bases from J, with 15 bases between. CDR3 length equals 13 residues. For the CDR3, the DNA is TGTGCCAGCAGTGACAGTTCCCTCAGTGGGCAGTACTTC. It is translated as CASSDSSLSGQYF.

This clonotype was recorded many times. The chain has TRBV6-1 and TRBJ2-3, with D hard to call. Germline V CDR1 and CDR2: MNHNS, SASEGT. The CDR3 contains 13 residues. V was cut by 4 bases and J by 7 bases, with 12 bases left in between. CDR3 nucleotides: TGTGCCAGCAGTGCCCCTCTTCCCAATACGCAGTATTTT. Its translation is CASSAPLPNTQYF.

This clonotype was seen just once. This could be a read error, since a much larger clone is one nucleotide away. The gene calls are TRBV29-1 and TRBJ2-1, with 9 bases identical to TRBD1. V shed 7 bases and J 8 bases; nucleotides not matched to a gene: 12. In germline, CDR1 is SQVTM, CDR2 ANQGSEA. CDR3 length equals 14 residues. CDR3 residues: CSAVPGQGSYEQFF. The CDR3, as DNA: TGCAGCGCCGTACCGGGACAGGGTTCCTATGAGCAGTTCTTC.

This clonotype was picked up many times. The chain couples TRBV20-1 to TRBJ2-2, with D perhaps matching TRBD2 (7 bases). In germline, CDR1 is DFQATT, CDR2 SNEGSKA (reference sequence). The V gene lost 1 base and the J gene lost 4 bases, with 13 bases spanning the gap. The CDR3 spans 15 residues. The CDR3: CSARAGGLSTGELFF. The CDR3 region has the DNA TGCAGTGCTAGAGCCGGGGGGCTTAGCACCGGGGAGCTGTTTTTT.

This clonotype was seen ten or more times. The J gene is TRBJ2-7, the V gene TRBV4-1, with 9 nucleotides matching TRBD1. The V and J ends lost 1 base and 9 bases, in that order; junction bases with no gene match: 13. The CDR3 contains 16 residues. The germline V gene encodes CDR1 MGHRA and CDR2 YSYEKL. CDR3 sequence reads: CASSQASGTGLVRQYF. The CDR3 coding sequence is TGCGCCAGCAGCCAAGCCTCCGGGACAGGGCTCGTCCGGCAGTACTTC.

This clonotype was seen at least ten times. The chain joins TRBV5-6 to TRBJ2-5; 11 bases line up with TRBD2. The CDR3 has 15 residues. Germline CDR1 SGHDT, CDR2 YYEEEE. With V trimmed by 4 bases and J by 5 bases, 7 bases remained unmatched. CDR3 region: CASSHSGGASETQYF. The CDR3 DNA follows: TGTGCCAGCAGCCATAGCGGGGGGGCCTCTGAGACCCAGTACTTC.

V and J are TRBV21-1 and TRBJ2-4; the table's D call, TRBD1, has no DNA check behind it. TRBV21-1 is tagged as a pseudogene. The CDR3 totals 14 residues. In DNA form, the CDR3 reads TGTGCCAGCAGCAGGGGGGGAGCTTTATGCATTGAGTACTTC. It codes for CASSRGGALCIEYF.